These T cell receptor beta chains were read from a single sample in a study of CD4+ T cells in melanoma. TCRdb keeps only in-frame clones here, not all; method: immunoSEQ multiplex PCR. The sample contains more than 90,000 clones, 92% of which appear only once. The sequencing input was peripheral blood. These receptors came from a human donor with melanoma. Both conserved end residues are trimmed from each CDR3.

v_call	cdr3_length	j_call	cdr3_aa
TRBV6-5	13	TRBJ2-7	ASSYAPEDRYEQY
TRBV19	12	TRBJ2-7	ASEPGQGYYEQY
TRBV27	12	TRBJ1-1	ASSLSGGDTEAF
TRBV7-2	13	TRBJ2-7	ASSLSGAQSYEQY
TRBV2	13	TRBJ2-2	ASRGSGGVSGELF
TRBV28	11	TRBJ1-5	ASSSFSNQPQH
TRBV5-4	14	TRBJ2-2	ASSLDPSVNTGELF
TRBV28	12	TRBJ2-7	ASDQLREWDEQY
TRBV9	13	TRBJ1-2	ASSSGTGANYGYT
TRBV6-5	12	TRBJ1-4	ASSYSGGNEKLF
TRBV5-4	12	TRBJ2-2	ASSYNTGTGELF
TRBV28	13	TRBJ2-2	ASTRRGGGTGELF
TRBV7-8	13	TRBJ1-5	ASSLYKGLHQPQH
TRBV28	10	TRBJ2-3	ASSLGRDTQY
TRBV7-9	11	TRBJ2-4	ASSLEAKNIQY
TRBV28	12	TRBJ2-2	ASLRTRSTGELF
TRBV5-4	14	TRBJ2-5	ASSSGTGVDGETQY
TRBV10-3	13	TRBJ2-7	AIRVGTSYDYEQY
TRBV18	15	TRBJ2-2	ASSPPGKTVNTGELF
TRBV25-1	13	TRBJ1-1	ASTPIGGSNTEAF
TRBV7-6	10	TRBJ2-7	ASSLNPYEQY
TRBV5-1	13	TRBJ2-5	ASIRTSGSAETQY
TRBV14	14	TRBJ2-2	ASSQDRGRFTGELF
TRBV9	14	TRBJ2-5	ASSVGEFSGVGTQY
TRBV5-4	15	TRBJ1-2	ASSLYPGQTTNYGYT
TRBV28	14	TRBJ2-7	ASSPSAGWVNYEQY
TRBV7-3	14	TRBJ2-1	ASSLRGVAGVNEQF
TRBV7-3	12	TRBJ1-1	ASSFSGRNTKAF
TRBV4-2	13	TRBJ2-4	ASSQTEGGKNIQY
TRBV5-1	10	TRBJ2-3	ASSWQEDTQY
TRBV7-2	11	TRBJ2-3	ASSLPGTDTQY
TRBV18	13	TRBJ1-1	ASSPGTGLNTEAF
TRBV5-6	13	TRBJ2-6	ASSIPGTGANVLT
TRBV6-5	13	TRBJ1-2	ASSYSFDSLYGYT
TRBV20-1	9	TRBJ2-7	SAPISYEQY
TRBV6-4	12	TRBJ2-7	ASKGSGEAYEQY
TRBV18	17	TRBJ2-7	ASSPPAGRLAGTPYEQY
TRBV18	11	TRBJ2-1	ASSPISNNEQF
TRBV29-1	11	TRBJ1-1	SVAQGAPTEAF
TRBV5-1	15	TRBJ1-4	ASSPDPDSSTNEKLF
TRBV11-2	12	TRBJ1-4	ASSPGQNNEKLF
TRBV29-1	10	TRBJ2-7	SVGWAAYEQY
TRBV5-1	12	TRBJ2-4	ASSLAGGKNIQY
TRBV9	14	TRBJ2-3	ASSVGWVGGTDTQY
TRBV30	10	TRBJ1-1	AWSVRGIEAF
TRBV7-3	16	TRBJ2-7	ASILKVSAEQVSYEQY
TRBV5-1	17	TRBJ2-3	ASSSEPWTSGSATDTQY
TRBV19	12	TRBJ1-4	ASSDRGDGEKLF
TRBV7-6	11	TRBJ2-7	ASSPFTGSEQY
TRBV27	17	TRBJ2-2	ASSSDTTPSGRFTGELF
TRBV4-1	15	TRBJ2-4	ASSQVPGTIAKNIQY
TRBV9	10	TRBJ2-7	ASSGRGYEQY